This T cell receptor (beta chain) was sequenced for a study of OX40 agonist ivuxolimab in advanced cancers. Study as a whole: Of the patients, three showed partial responses, one with hepatocellular carcinoma and two with cutaneous melanoma.

Study observations and caveats: More expanded clones were seen, on average, in CD8+ T cells than in CD4+.

Libraries were prepared by immunoSEQ multiplex PCR; TCRdb keeps only in-frame clonotypes and omits some of them. The sample has about 63,000 clones; 77% are singletons. Points on this clone: Its target is not known.

J lost 7 bases, V lost 4 bases, and 6 bases had no gene match. CDR1 is SGHRS and CDR2 is YFSETQ in the germline V gene. The CDR3 totals 15 residues. This receptor was obtained from an adult with an advanced solid tumor such as melanoma, head and neck, liver or kidney cancer. Here the sequenced sample was CD4+ or CD8+ T cells sorted from blood, taken in a trial of the OX40 agonist ivuxolimab. The chain recombines TRBV5-1 with TRBJ2-1; 12 nucleotides line up with TRBD2. The CDR3 loop reads CASSLLAGGLNEQFF. CDR3 bases: TGCGCCAGCAGCCTACTAGCGGGAGGTCTTAATGAGCAGTTCTTC.